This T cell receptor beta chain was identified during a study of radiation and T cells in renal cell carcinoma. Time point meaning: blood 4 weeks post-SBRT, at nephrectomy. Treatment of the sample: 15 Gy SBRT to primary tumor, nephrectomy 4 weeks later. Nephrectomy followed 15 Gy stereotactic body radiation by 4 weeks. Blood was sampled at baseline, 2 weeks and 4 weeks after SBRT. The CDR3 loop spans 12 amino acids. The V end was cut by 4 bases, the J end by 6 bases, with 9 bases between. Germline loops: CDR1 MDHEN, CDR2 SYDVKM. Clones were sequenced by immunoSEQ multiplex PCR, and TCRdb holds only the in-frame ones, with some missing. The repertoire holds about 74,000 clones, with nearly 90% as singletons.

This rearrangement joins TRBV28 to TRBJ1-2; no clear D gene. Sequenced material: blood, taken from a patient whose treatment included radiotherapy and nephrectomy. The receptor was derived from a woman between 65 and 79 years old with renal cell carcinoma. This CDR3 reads CASSYKGHGYTF. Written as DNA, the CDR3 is TGTGCCAGCAGTTATAAGGGCCATGGCTACACCTTC.